Given below is one TCR beta chain in context. These data come from a study of blood T cell repertoires in COVID-19. Study details: From the United States, Italy and Spain came samples of acute and convalescent COVID-19.

Seattle patients were enrolled during active infection and followed longitudinally. V was cut by 6 bases and J by 8 bases, with 16 bases left in between. CDR1 and CDR2 from the germline V gene are MNHEY and SMNVEV (reference sequence). The CDR3 extends over 13 amino acids. Authors' analysis steps: For nucleated cells, counts were estimated from reference gene primer amplification. The table came from immunoSEQ multiplex PCR; TCRdb's copy has only in-frame clones and leaves some out. V, J and clone size are those of that table, while D and trimming were read from the DNA. The table includes 84,000 or so clones, around four fifths detected once.

The sequence was collected from a man aged 55 to 70 with COVID-19, enrolled during active disease. Sequences were obtained from peripheral blood. The chain is built from TRBV27 and TRBJ1-2; no firm D call. The CDR3 DNA sequence: TGTGCCAGCAGCGACTACGTGGTGGGAGGCTACACCTTC. This translates into CASSDYVVGGYTF.